The 10 T cell receptor beta chains listed next were all sequenced from one sample in a study of cytomegalovirus exposure and HLA in healthy donors. The PCR made use of 60 Vbeta and 13 Jbeta primers. TCRdb keeps only in-frame clones here, not all; method: immunoSEQ multiplex PCR. The sample contains approximately 69,000 clones, 76% of which appear only once. Input material: PBMCs. These receptors were obtained from a man aged 18 to 29 in good health and CMV-seronegative.

V is TRBV6-4 and J is TRBJ2-3; tentatively, D is TRBD2 (6 bases). V was shortened by 4 bases and J by 7 bases, with 15 bases between the two germline ends. The length of the CDR3 is 14 residues. Germline assignment: CDR1 MRHNA and CDR2 SNTAGT. The CDR3 DNA reads as TGTGCCAGCAGTGTGGATGGCGGGGCAAATACGCAGTATTTT. Its translation is CASSVDGGANTQYF.

This clone was seen once. The rearrangement joins TRBV28 to TRBJ2-1; the D is unclear. The CDR3 length is 12 residues. Germline CDR1 is MDHEN and CDR2 is SYDVKM. The germline V and J ends were trimmed by 4 bases and 11 bases, with 12 bases remaining between them. CDR3 bases: TGTGCCAGCAGTTCCGATCGCGTGCAGCAGTTCTTC. Encoded protein: CASSSDRVQQFF.

The V gene is TRBV9, the J gene TRBJ2-1; a possible D gene is TRBD2 (6 bases). V lost 4 bases to trimming and J lost 5 bases, with 16 bases between them. Germline V gene data show CDR1 as SGDLS and CDR2 as YYNGEE. This CDR3 has 15 residues. CDR3 region: CASSFRRGSDNEQFF. In DNA, the CDR3 is TGTGCCAGCAGCTTCCGTCGGGGGTCTGACAATGAGCAGTTCTTC.

The rearrangement joins TRBV27 to TRBJ1-1; 7 nucleotides match TRBD1. The ends lost 0 bases at V and 5 bases at J; junction bases unmatched: 18. The CDR3 covers 19 residues. Germline V lookup: CDR1 MNHEY, CDR2 SMNVEV (reference sequence). DNA of the CDR3: TGTGCCAGCAGTTTATCGATTGGATGGGGGGACCCGACAGGGACTGAAGCTTTCTTT. As protein: CASSLSIGWGDPTGTEAFF.

V usage is TRBV18 and J usage is TRBJ2-5, with D maybe TRBD1 (6 bases). The CDR3 length is 15 residues. V lost 4 bases and J lost 2, with 14 bases in between. In germline, CDR1 is KGHSH, CDR2 LQKENI. CDR3 residues: CASSLSGQRQETQYF. The CDR3 DNA sequence: TGTGCCAGCTCACTTTCGGGACAAAGACAAGAGACCCAGTACTTC.

The chain carries TRBV11-3 and TRBJ2-5; possibly TRBD1 for D (6 bases). The CDR3 sequence is 16 residues long. Trimming removed 1 base from V and 1 base from J, with 13 bases in between. The germline CDR1 and CDR2 sequences are SGHNT and YENEEA. This CDR3 is CASSLGTQGSQETQYF. Written as DNA, the CDR3 is TGTGCCAGCAGCTTAGGGACCCAGGGGTCCCAAGAGACCCAGTACTTC.

This sequence joins TRBV19 and TRBJ2-7; 9 bases are shared with TRBD1. Trimming removed 5 bases from V and 1 base from J; junction bases left unmatched: 9. CDR1 and CDR2 from the germline V gene are LNHDA and SQIVND (reference sequence). The CDR3 is made up of 16 amino acids. The DNA of the CDR3 is TGTGCCAGTAGTGTCGACGGGGGGACAGGGTCCTACGAGCAGTACTTC. It is translated as CASSVDGGTGSYEQYF.

J is TRBJ2-2 and V is TRBV9, with a weak D call TRBD2 (5 bases). The CDR3 length is 15 residues. Trimming removed 2 bases from V and 2 bases from J, with 10 bases in between. Germline loops: CDR1 SGDLS, CDR2 YYNGEE. DNA for the CDR3: TGTGCCAGCAGCGTCTCACCGGGAAACACCGGGGAGCTGTTTTTT. Protein: CASSVSPGNTGELFF.

The chain combines TRBV25-1 with TRBJ2-2; D is uncertain. Germline V lookup: CDR1 MGHDK, CDR2 SYGVNS. V was shortened by 0 bases and J by 1 base, with 9 bases between the two germline ends. The CDR3 sequence is 16 residues long. CDR3 sequence (DNA): TGTGCCAGCAGTGAATACTGGCAGGAGAACACCGGGGAGCTGTTTTTT. Encoded protein: CASSEYWQENTGELFF.

The chain couples TRBV6-1 to TRBJ2-7, with a tentative D call TRBD1 (5 bases). Germline V lookup: CDR1 MNHNS, CDR2 SASEGT. V lost 2 bases and J 5 bases, leaving 7 bases between the germline ends. This CDR3 has 12 residues. The CDR3 loop is CASSEQGHEQYV. For the CDR3, the DNA is TGTGCCAGCAGTGAACAGGGCCACGAGCAGTACGTC.